This T cell receptor (beta chain) was sequenced in a study of T cell repertoires in cytomegalovirus infection (dated by TCRdb to between 2018 and 2021). The study in broad terms: Alongside well-studied HLA-B-restricted epitopes, the peptide stimulations were aimed at recently identified HLA-C-restricted CMV epitopes, whose presentation resists viral immunomodulation. The HLA type of each donor mattered for the analysis, because public TCR beta signatures pointed to carriage of CMV infection along with the matching HLA type.

As encoded in the germline V gene (reference sequence), CDR1 is LNHNV while CDR2 is YYDKDF. Trimming leaves V shorter by 7 bases and J shorter by 2 bases, with the junction holding 6 bases beyond the gene matches. The CDR3 measures 14 amino acids from cysteine to phenylalanine. The CDR3 DNA has 42 bases and is translated from base 1. The treatment or condition label, read with the paper, signifies: in vitro stimulation with specific CMV peptide epitopes to enrich CMV-specific T cells. Here is what the overall study found, with its caveats: In both this cohort and an independent roughly 350-donor cohort, the cumulative frequency of public TCR beta family members distinguished carriers of CMV infection plus the relevant HLA type. The ex vivo response was dominated by HLA-C-restricted CMV-specific TCR beta clonotypes, and the single most frequent clonotype in two of eight donors was supplied by these HLA-C-restricted clonotypes.

Sequencing instrument: Illumina HiSeq 1500. TCRdb trimmed the raw reads at Q25, called clones with MiXCR and kept productive beta chains. Rows with one shared CDR3 protein collapse into an entry with the most common genes and DNA. Here the sample has 400,000 to 600,000 distinct CDR3 sequences; roughly 46% occur a single time. 35% to 50% of the sample is held by the ten biggest clonotypes. A word on this clonotype: Its binding antigen is unknown. The input lacks base qualities; no much larger clone sits a single base away.

This chain joins TRBV15 to TRBJ2-7, with TRBD1 matching 9 junction bases. The receptor comes from a human donor in good health (CMV status not recorded). Some clones in this sample may be carry-over from other donors' samples. Sequencing was performed on cultured PBMCs, taken from culture after CMV antigen stimulation. The CDR3 protein is CATTQGQGPYEQYF. The DNA sequence is given as TGTGCCACCACCCAGGGACAGGGCCCCTACGAGCAGTACTTC.